Each of the 5 T cell receptor beta chains below was sequenced from the same sample in a study of T cell responses to AZD1222 COVID-19 vaccine. Generated by immunoSEQ multiplex PCR, the TCRdb table keeps only in-frame clones and is missing some. The sample consists of 96,000 or so clones, about 88% of them appearing once. The sequences come from peripheral blood, collected on day 0 of AZD1222 vaccination. The receptors come from an adult in good health.

The chain links TRBV10-2 to TRBJ2-4; D is unresolved. Trimming left V 3 bases short and J 0 bases short, with 12 bases between. The CDR3 length is 16 residues. Looked up from germline, CDR1 is WSHSY and CDR2 is SAAADI. CDR3 loop: CASSDDEGPAKNIQYF. DNA for the CDR3: TGCGCCAGCAGTGATGATGAAGGGCCAGCCAAAAACATTCAGTACTTC.

In nucleotides, the CDR3 is TGTGCCAGCCAGGGACAGGGAGAAGGTGGCTACACCTTC. Translating it yields CASQGQGEGGYTF. V usage is TRBV3-1 (or the pseudogene TRBV3-2) and J usage is TRBJ1-2; 9 bases align to TRBD1. V lost 8 bases and J lost 7; bases outside the gene matches: 8. The CDR3 extends over 13 amino acids. The germline V gene has CDR1 LGHDT and CDR2 YNNKEL (reference sequence).

The chain uses TRBV5-1 and TRBJ2-1, with 9 bases lining up with TRBD2. Germline lookup yields CDR1 SGHRS and CDR2 YFSETQ. V lost 7 bases to trimming and J lost 4 bases; unmatched junction nucleotides: 6. There are 14 residues in the CDR3. As DNA, the CDR3 is TGCGCCAGCGCTCCTAGCGGGGCTTACAATGAGCAGTTCTTC. Amino acids: CASAPSGAYNEQFF.

The genes are TRBV30 and TRBJ2-7; D not resolved. Germline CDR1 GTSNPN, CDR2 SVGIG (reference sequence). Trimming cost V 4 bases and J 0 bases, with 10 bases left between them. This CDR3 spans 13 amino acids. CDR3 region: CAWNSRVSYEQYF. For the CDR3, the DNA is TGTGCCTGGAATTCCCGGGTCTCCTACGAGCAGTACTTC.

This chain's CDR3 is CASSLPGQPEAFF. The CDR3 DNA reads TGTGCCAGCAGCTTACCAGGACAACCTGAAGCTTTCTTT. J is TRBJ1-1 and V is TRBV7-9, with TRBD1 as a possible D gene (5 bases). Germline V lookup: CDR1 SEHNR, CDR2 FQNEAQ (reference sequence). V was pared by 2 bases and J by 6 bases, with 10 bases between. The length of the CDR3 is 13 residues.